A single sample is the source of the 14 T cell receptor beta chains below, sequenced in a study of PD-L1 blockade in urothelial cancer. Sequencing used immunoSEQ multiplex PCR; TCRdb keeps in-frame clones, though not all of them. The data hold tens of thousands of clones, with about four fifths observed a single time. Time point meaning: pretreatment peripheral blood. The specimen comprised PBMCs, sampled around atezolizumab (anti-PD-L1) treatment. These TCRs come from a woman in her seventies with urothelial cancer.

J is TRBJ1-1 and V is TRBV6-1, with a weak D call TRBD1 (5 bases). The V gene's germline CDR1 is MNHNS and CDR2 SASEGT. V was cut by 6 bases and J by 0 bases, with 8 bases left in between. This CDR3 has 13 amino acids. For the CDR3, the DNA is TGTGCCAGCAGAGTAGGGGTGAACACTGAAGCTTTCTTT. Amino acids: CASRVGVNTEAFF.

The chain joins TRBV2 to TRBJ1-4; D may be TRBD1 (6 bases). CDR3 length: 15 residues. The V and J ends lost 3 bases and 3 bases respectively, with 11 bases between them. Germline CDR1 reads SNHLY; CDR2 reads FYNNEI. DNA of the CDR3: TGTGCCAGCAGTGAGTTGGGGGCTGCTAATGAAAAACTGTTTTTT. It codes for CASSELGAANEKLFF.

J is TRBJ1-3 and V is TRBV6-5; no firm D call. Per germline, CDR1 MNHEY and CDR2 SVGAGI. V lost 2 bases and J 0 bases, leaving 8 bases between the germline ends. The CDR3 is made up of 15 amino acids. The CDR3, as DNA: TGTGCCAGCAGTTACATGGCAGGCTCTGGAAACACCATATATTTT. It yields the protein CASSYMAGSGNTIYF.

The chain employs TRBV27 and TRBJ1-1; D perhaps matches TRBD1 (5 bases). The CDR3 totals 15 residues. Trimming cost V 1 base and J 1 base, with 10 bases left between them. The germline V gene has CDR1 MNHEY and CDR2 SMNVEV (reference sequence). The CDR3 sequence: CASSLLAGPNTEAFF. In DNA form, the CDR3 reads TGTGCCAGCAGTTTATTGGCAGGGCCGAACACTGAAGCTTTCTTT.

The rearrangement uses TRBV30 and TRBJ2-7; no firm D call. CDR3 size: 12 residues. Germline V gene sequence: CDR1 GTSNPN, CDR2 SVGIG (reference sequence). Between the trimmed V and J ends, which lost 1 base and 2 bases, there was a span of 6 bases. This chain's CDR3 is CAWSAHPYEQYF. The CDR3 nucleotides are TGTGCCTGGAGTGCACATCCCTACGAGCAGTACTTC. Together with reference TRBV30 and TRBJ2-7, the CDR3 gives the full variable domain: SQTIHQWPATLVQPVGSPLSLECTVEGTSNPNLYWYRQAAGRGLQLLFYSVGIGQISSEVPQNLSASRPQDRQFILSSKKLLLSDSGFYLCAWSAHPYEQYFGPGTRLTVT.

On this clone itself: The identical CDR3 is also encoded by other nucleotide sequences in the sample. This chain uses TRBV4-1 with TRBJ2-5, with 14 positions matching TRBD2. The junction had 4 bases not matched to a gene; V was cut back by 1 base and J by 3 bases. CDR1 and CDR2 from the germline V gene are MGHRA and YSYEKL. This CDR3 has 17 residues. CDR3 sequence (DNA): TGCGCCAGCAGCCAAGGGGCGGGACTAGCGGGAGAAGAGACCCAGTACTTC. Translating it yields CASSQGAGLAGEETQYF.

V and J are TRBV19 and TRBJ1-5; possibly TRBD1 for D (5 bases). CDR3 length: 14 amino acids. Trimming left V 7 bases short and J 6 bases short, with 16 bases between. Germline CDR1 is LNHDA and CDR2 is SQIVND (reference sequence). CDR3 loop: CASTRFGGGQPQHF. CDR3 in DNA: TGTGCCAGTACCCGATTTGGGGGAGGTCAGCCCCAGCATTTT.

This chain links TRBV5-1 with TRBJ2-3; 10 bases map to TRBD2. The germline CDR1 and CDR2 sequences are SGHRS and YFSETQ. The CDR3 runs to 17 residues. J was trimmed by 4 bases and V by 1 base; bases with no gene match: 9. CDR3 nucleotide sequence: TGCGCCAGCAGCTTGCAGTCTGTCAGCGGGGGGGCAGATACGCAGTATTTT. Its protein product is CASSLQSVSGGADTQYF.

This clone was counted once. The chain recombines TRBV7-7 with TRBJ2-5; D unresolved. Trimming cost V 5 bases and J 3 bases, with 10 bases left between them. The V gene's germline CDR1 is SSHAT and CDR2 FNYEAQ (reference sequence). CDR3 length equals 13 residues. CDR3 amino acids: CASSQDMEETQYF. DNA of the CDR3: TGTGCCAGCAGCCAAGACATGGAAGAGACCCAGTACTTC.

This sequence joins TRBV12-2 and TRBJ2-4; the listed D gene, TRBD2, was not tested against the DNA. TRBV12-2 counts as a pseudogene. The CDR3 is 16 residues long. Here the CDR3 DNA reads TGTGCAAGTCGCTCCCCCCTCGGCGGGTCCAAAAACATTCAGTACTTC. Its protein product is CASRSPLGGSKNIQYF.

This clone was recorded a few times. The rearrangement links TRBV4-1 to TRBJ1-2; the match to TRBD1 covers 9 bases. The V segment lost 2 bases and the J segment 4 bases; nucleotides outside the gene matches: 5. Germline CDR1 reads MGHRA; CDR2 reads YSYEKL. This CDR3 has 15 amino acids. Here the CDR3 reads CASSQNRGQSYGYTF. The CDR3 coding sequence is TGCGCCAGCAGCCAAAACAGGGGGCAAAGCTATGGCTACACCTTC.

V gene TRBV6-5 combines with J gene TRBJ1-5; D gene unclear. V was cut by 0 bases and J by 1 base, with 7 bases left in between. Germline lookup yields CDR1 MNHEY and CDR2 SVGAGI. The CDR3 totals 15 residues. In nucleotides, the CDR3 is TGTGCCAGCAGTTACTCTTCCAGGAGCAATCAGCCCCAGCATTTT. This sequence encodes CASSYSSRSNQPQHF.

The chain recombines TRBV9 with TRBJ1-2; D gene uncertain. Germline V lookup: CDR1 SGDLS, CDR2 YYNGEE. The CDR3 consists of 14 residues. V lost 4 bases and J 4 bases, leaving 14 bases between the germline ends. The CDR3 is CASSPTGESYGYTF. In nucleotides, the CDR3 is TGTGCCAGCAGCCCAACCGGGGAGAGCTATGGCTACACCTTC.

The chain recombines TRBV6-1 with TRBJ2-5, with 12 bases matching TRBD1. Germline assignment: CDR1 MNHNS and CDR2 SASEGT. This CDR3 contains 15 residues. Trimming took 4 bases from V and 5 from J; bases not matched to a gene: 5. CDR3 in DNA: TGTGCCAGCAGTGGGGGACAGGGGGCCTGGGAGACCCAGTACTTC. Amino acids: CASSGGQGAWETQYF.